In its sample, the clone carrying this T cell receptor beta chain was seen once. Its antigen is not identified. These data belong to a study of vaccination effects on CD4 cells after COVID-19. Overall study findings and caveats: Early post-infection timepoints were absent, and convalescent patients were few.

V lost 3 bases, J lost 2 bases, and 5 bases stayed unmatched. The CDR3 has 15 amino acids. CDR1 and CDR2 from the germline V gene are LNHDA and SQIVND (reference sequence). Produced via immunoSEQ multiplex PCR; TCRdb's table is partial and in-frame only. The sample has about 66,000 clones, approximately 72% seen once. A 10-day culture period preceded the isolation of CD4+ T cells. The chain couples TRBV19 to TRBJ2-5, with 8 nucleotides matching TRBD2. This clonotype originated in a human donor who had a prior SARS-CoV-2 infection. The specimen comprised CD4+ T cells from PBMCs cultured without peptide, sampled before COVID-19 vaccination. CDR3 protein: CASSIGGGRQETQYF. For the CDR3, the DNA is TGTGCCAGTAGTATTGGCGGGGGGCGGCAAGAGACCCAGTACTTC.